Each of the 9 T cell receptor beta chains below was sequenced from the same sample in a study of blood T cell repertoires in COVID-19. Here immunoSEQ multiplex PCR was the method, and the copy in TCRdb shows in-frame clones only, minus some. The sample lists under 250,000 clones; approximately 80% were seen once. Source material: peripheral blood. All receptors derive from a human donor in a cohort sampled during active COVID-19.

This chain joins TRBV29-1 and TRBJ2-5, with 8 bases that match TRBD1. Germline CDR1 SQVTM, CDR2 ANQGSEA. The V and J ends lost 5 bases and 0 bases, in that order; junction bases with no gene match: 8. This CDR3 has 15 residues. The CDR3 DNA sequence: TGCAGCGTTCAGTCCCAGGGGGCTTACCAAGAGACCCAGTACTTC. It specifies CSVQSQGAYQETQYF.

The rearrangement uses TRBV28 and TRBJ1-1; D call uncertain. Germline assignment: CDR1 MDHEN and CDR2 SYDVKM. Between the trimmed V and J ends, which lost 6 bases and 6 bases, there was a span of 11 bases. The CDR3 is 12 amino acids. The chain's CDR3 is CASSLVAAEAFF. CDR3 coding DNA: TGTGCCAGCAGCCTCGTCGCGGCTGAAGCTTTCTTT.

This chain links TRBV5-6 with TRBJ2-3; D unresolved. V gave up 4 bases and J gave up 2 bases, with 5 bases separating them. Germline V gene lookup returns CDR1 SGHDT and CDR2 YYEEEE. The CDR3 consists of 12 residues. This CDR3 reads CASSPFTDTQYF. DNA of the CDR3: TGTGCCAGCAGCCCGTTCACAGATACGCAGTATTTT.

The chain links TRBV11-2 to TRBJ2-2, with D possibly matching TRBD1 (5 bases). The germline V gene has CDR1 SGHAT and CDR2 FQNNGV. V was cut by 0 bases and J by 5 bases, with 13 bases left in between. The CDR3 is 16 residues long. The CDR3 DNA follows: TGTGCCAGCAGCTTAGATCGCAGGGTATTTACCGGGGAGCTGTTTTTT. It is translated as CASSLDRRVFTGELFF.

This chain uses TRBV19 with TRBJ2-7; 9 bases are a match to TRBD1. Germline CDR1 reads LNHDA; CDR2 reads SQIVND (reference sequence). V gave up 6 bases and J gave up 3 bases; unmatched junction bases: 15. CDR3 size: 17 residues. The CDR3 DNA reads TGTGCCAGTAGCCACCAAACAGGGGGCGGTGGAGACTACGAGCAGTACTTC. Translating gives CASSHQTGGGGDYEQYF.

The chain combines TRBV5-1 with TRBJ2-5; TRBD2 might be the D (5 bases). Germline values: CDR1 SGHRS, CDR2 YFSETQ. The CDR3 spans 14 residues. The germline V and J ends were trimmed by 4 bases and 2 bases, with 12 bases remaining between them. The CDR3 loop is CASSPGRGQETQYF. In DNA form, the CDR3 reads TGCGCCAGCAGCCCAGGACGGGGTCAAGAGACCCAGTACTTC.

The chain has TRBV4-1 and TRBJ1-3, with 7 bases lining up with TRBD1. Germline V gene lookup returns CDR1 MGHRA and CDR2 YSYEKL. J was trimmed by 0 bases and V by 2 bases; bases with no gene match: 7. The CDR3 covers 17 residues. The CDR3 DNA sequence: TGCGCCAGCAGCCAAAGGGGCAGGGGGAGCTCTGGAAACACCATATATTTT. It codes for CASSQRGRGSSGNTIYF.

J is TRBJ1-1 and V is TRBV7-3; possible D gene TRBD1, 6 bases. Trimming took 2 bases from V and 2 from J, leaving 15 bases between them. Germline V lookup: CDR1 SGHTA, CDR2 FQGTGA. This CDR3 is built from 16 residues. DNA of the CDR3: TGTGCCAGCAGCTTACAGGGGATAGAGGTAAACACTGAAGCTTTCTTT. Protein sequence: CASSLQGIEVNTEAFF.

The rearrangement uses TRBV7-2 and TRBJ2-1; TRBD2 is a possible D gene (5 bases). Germline CDR1 and CDR2: SGHTA and FQGNSA. Trimming took 1 base from V and 7 from J, leaving 8 bases between them. The CDR3 loop spans 13 amino acids. The CDR3, as DNA: TGTGCCAGCAGCTTAGTTGGAGGTAATGAGCAGTTCTTC. Residues: CASSLVGGNEQFF.